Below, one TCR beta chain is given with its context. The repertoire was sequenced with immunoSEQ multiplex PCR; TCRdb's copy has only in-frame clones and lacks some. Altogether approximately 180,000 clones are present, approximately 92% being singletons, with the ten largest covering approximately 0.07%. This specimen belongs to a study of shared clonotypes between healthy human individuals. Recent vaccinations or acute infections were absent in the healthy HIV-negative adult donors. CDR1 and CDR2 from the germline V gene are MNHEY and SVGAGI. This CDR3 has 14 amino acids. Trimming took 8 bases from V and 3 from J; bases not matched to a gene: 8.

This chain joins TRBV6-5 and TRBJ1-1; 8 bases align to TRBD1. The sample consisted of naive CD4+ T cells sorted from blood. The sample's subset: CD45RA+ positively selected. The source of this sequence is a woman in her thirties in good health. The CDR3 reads CASYFQGADTEAFF. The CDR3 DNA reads TGTGCCAGCTATTTTCAGGGGGCGGACACTGAAGCTTTCTTT.